Below are 18 T cell receptor beta chains sequenced from a single sample in a study of tumor-infiltrating lymphocytes in primary liver carcinoma. TCR beta cDNA came from about 500 ng total RNA, primed with a constant-region primer. Three nested multiplex PCR rounds, a slightly modified ARM-PCR method, built the TCR beta libraries. Use of TRBV1-TRBV30 forward primers with a C-beta reverse primer characterized the first two PCR rounds, which lasted about 10 cycles each. A single record per CDR3 protein comes from TCRdb applying MiXCR to the multiplex PCR reads. The sample lists 320,000 or so distinct CDR3 sequences; 65% were seen once. Germline DNA was extracted alongside blood RNA, which was obtained from unsorted whole blood. Sequenced: peripheral blood. Source of these receptors: a middle-aged man with primary liver carcinoma and hepatitis B virus infection.

For this clonotype: A much larger clone differs from this one at a single base, so this may be a read error. In DNA, the CDR3 is TGTGCCAGCGGGCTAGCGAAAGTCAATGAGCAGTTCTTC. As protein: CASGLAKVNEQFF. The chain links TRBV6-1 to TRBJ2-1, with D possibly TRBD2 on 6 matching bases. Trimming removed 8 bases from V and 6 bases from J, with 14 bases in between. Per the germline V gene, CDR1 is MNHNS and CDR2 is SASEGT. CDR3 length: 13 residues.

This clonotype appeared a few times. The junction and the germline gene differ at one end; a read error may be behind it. The V call is TRBV5-4, the J call TRBJ2-6, with a tentative D call TRBD2 (5 bases). The CDR3 totals 14 residues. Germline-derived CDR1 and CDR2 are SGHNT and YYREEE (reference sequence). The CDR3 coding sequence is TGTGCCAGCAGCTTGAGCGGTGGGACCAACGTCCTGACTTTC. As protein: CASSLSGGTNVLTF.

The table lists this clonotype with many counts. This chain uses TRBV4-3 with TRBJ2-1; 10 nucleotides match TRBD1. Germline values: CDR1 LGHNA, CDR2 YSLEER. This CDR3 contains 15 residues. With V trimmed by 3 bases and J by 6 bases, 5 bases remained unmatched. The CDR3 sequence is CASSQRDRGPNEQFF. CDR3 DNA: TGCGCCAGCAGCCAGAGGGACAGGGGACCCAATGAGCAGTTCTTC.

For this clonotype: This may be a read error, as it is one base from a much larger clone. This sequence joins TRBV29-1 and TRBJ1-1; D is possibly TRBD1 (6 bases). The CDR3 runs to 15 residues. Trimming removed 6 bases at V and 0 bases at J, with 17 bases between. CDR1 and CDR2 from the germline V gene are SQVTM and ANQGSEA. The DNA for the CDR3 is TGCAGCGTCGTGGGGGGCGGAAAAATGAACACTGAAGCTTTCTTT. Translation: CSVVGGGKMNTEAFF.

This clonotype came up once. One end of the junction is discordant with germline, which a read error may explain. Here the CDR3 DNA reads TGCGGCGTTAGAGACGGGACCAATTCACCCCTCCACTTT. Translating it yields CGVRDGTNSPLHF. The chain joins TRBV29-1 to TRBJ1-6; tentatively, D is TRBD1 (5 bases). The CDR3 length is 13 residues. Per the germline V gene, CDR1 is SQVTM and CDR2 is ANQGSEA.

Worth noting for this clonotype: A much bigger clone sits one base away, suggesting this may be a read error. The chain links TRBV4-3 to TRBJ1-1; 9 bases align to TRBD1. J gave up 7 bases and V 4 bases, and 13 bases lay outside the gene matches. Germline V CDR1 and CDR2: LGHNA, YSLEER. CDR3 size: 16 residues. CDR3 region: CASSRSWADRGIEAFF. CDR3 in DNA: TGCGCCAGCAGCCGATCCTGGGCGGACAGGGGAATTGAAGCTTTCTTT.

The chain combines TRBV6-5 with TRBJ2-3; tentatively, D is TRBD2 (6 bases). V was cut by 6 bases and J by 3 bases, with 16 bases left in between. The CDR3 spans 15 residues. The germline gives CDR1 MNHEY, CDR2 SVGAGI. The CDR3 DNA reads as TGTGCCAGCAGAGAACGGGGGTGGGGAACAGATACGCAGTATTTT. This encodes CASRERGWGTDTQYF.

A remark on this clonotype: This may be a read error, as it is one base from a much larger clone. J is TRBJ2-7 and V is TRBV4-1; D uncertain. This CDR3 is built from 16 residues. Germline lookup yields CDR1 MGHRA and CDR2 YSYEKL. CDR3 amino acids: CAGSQGFSAEPYEQYF. The CDR3 DNA reads as TGCGCCGGCAGCCAAGGGTTTTCGGCCGAACCCTACGAGCAGTACTTC.

This clonotype was recorded once. The rearrangement uses TRBV6-6 and TRBJ1-1; D unclear. V lost 7 bases, J lost 2 bases, and 11 bases lay in between. The germline gives CDR1 MNHNY, CDR2 SVGAGI (reference sequence). This CDR3 is built from 13 residues. CDR3 loop: CASTPLSNTEAFF. For the CDR3, the DNA is TGTGCCAGCACACCCCTCTCAAACACTGAAGCTTTCTTT.

The chain has TRBV4-1 and TRBJ2-2; possibly TRBD1 or TRBD2 for D (5 bases each). Germline V gene sequence: CDR1 MGHRA, CDR2 YSYEKL. The germline V and J ends were trimmed by 1 base and 5 bases, with 11 bases remaining between them. There are 15 residues in the CDR3. The CDR3 DNA reads TGCGCCAGCAGCCAAGGGGGGTGGGGGACCGGGGAGCTGTTTTTT. This encodes CASSQGGWGTGELFF.

In its sample, this clonotype was seen a few times. DNA of the CDR3: TGTGCCAGCAGCTTTGACAGGGGAGACACTGAAGCTTTCTTT. This translates into CASSFDRGDTEAFF. The chain couples TRBV7-9 to TRBJ1-1; 8 bases line up with TRBD1. Germline V CDR1 and CDR2: SEHNR, FQNEAQ (reference sequence). CDR3 length equals 14 residues. V lost 3 bases, J lost 3 bases, and 3 bases stayed unmatched.

A note on this clonotype: One base away lies a much larger clone, so this may be a sequencing read error. The rearrangement links TRBV6-2 or TRBV6-3 to TRBJ2-1, with D possibly being TRBD1 (6 bases). The J call may be incorrect, as the DNA end agrees better with TRBJ2-7. The CDR3 runs to 16 residues. Germline lookup yields CDR1 MNHEY and CDR2 SVGEGT. CDR3 protein: CASSRRDIPYVAEQYF. The DNA for the CDR3 is TGTGCCAGCAGTCGCCGGGACATCCCTTATGTGGCTGAGCAGTACTTC.

The chain links TRBV7-9 to TRBJ2-7; a weak D match, TRBD1 (6 bases). The CDR3 covers 13 residues. The V end lost 4 bases, the J end lost 6 bases, and 13 bases lay between the germline ends. CDR1 and CDR2 from the germline V gene are SEHNR and FQNEAQ (reference sequence). The DNA for the CDR3 is TGTGCCAGCAGCTCACCAGGGGAAGGCGAGCAGTACTTC. Translation gives CASSSPGEGEQYF.

Notes on this clonotype: Mismatch with germline at one junction end may stem from a read error. V and J are TRBV5-6 and TRBJ2-3; 9 nucleotides match TRBD2. Germline CDR1 SGHDT, CDR2 YYEEEE. The CDR3 is made up of 14 amino acids. This CDR3 is CVSSGREGPDTQYF. Here the CDR3 DNA reads TGTGTCAGCAGCGGGCGGGAGGGCCCAGATACGCAGTATTTT.

This chain joins TRBV6-2 or TRBV6-3 and TRBJ2-1, with D perhaps being TRBD1 or TRBD2 (5 bases each). V gave up 10 bases and J gave up 1 base, with 17 bases separating them. This CDR3 contains 15 residues. Germline V gene sequence: CDR1 MNHEY, CDR2 SVGEGT. The CDR3: CANSTTGGSYNEQFF. The CDR3 DNA sequence: TGTGCCAACAGCACTACAGGAGGTTCCTACAATGAGCAGTTCTTC.

This chain links TRBV19 with TRBJ1-5; D is unresolved. The germline V gene has CDR1 LNHDA and CDR2 SQIVND (reference sequence). The CDR3 is 13 residues long. V lost 7 bases to trimming and J lost 5 bases, with 12 bases between them. CDR3 coding DNA: TGTGCCAGTAATCCGGGAGTTCATCAGCCCCAGCATTTT. Translated, it gives CASNPGVHQPQHF.

Of note for this clonotype: A clone one base away is much larger, so this may be a read error. The V gene is TRBV11-2, the J gene TRBJ2-3; 8 bases map to TRBD2. V shed 7 bases, J shed 4 bases, and the junction held 4 bases outside the gene matches. In germline, CDR1 is SGHAT, CDR2 FQNNGV. The CDR3 has 13 amino acids. The CDR3 coding sequence is TGTGCCAGCAACACGGGAGGGCCAGATACGCAGTATTTT. This translates into CASNTGGPDTQYF.

This clonotype was observed a handful of times. The chain joins TRBV5-8 to TRBJ2-5; D is unclear. The V and J ends lost 10 bases and 0 bases respectively, with 13 bases between them. CDR3 size: 13 residues. Germline V gene sequence: CDR1 SGHTS, CDR2 YDEGEE. CDR3 coding DNA: TGTGCCGGTTTAGGGCAGAACCAAGAGACCCAGTACTTC. This encodes CAGLGQNQETQYF. Filled out from reference TRBV5-8 and TRBJ2-5, the complete variable domain reads EAGVTQSPTHLIKTRGQQATLRCSPISGHTSVYWYQQALGLGLQFLLWYDEGEERNRGNFPPRFSGRQFPNYSSELNVNALELEDSALYLCAGLGQNQETQYFGPGTRLLVL.